Shown below are 8 T cell receptor beta chains from a single sample sequenced in a study of blood T cell repertoires in COVID-19. The repertoire was sequenced with immunoSEQ multiplex PCR; TCRdb's copy has only in-frame clones and lacks some. The table records around 260,000 clones, less than 90% of them present only once. The specimen was peripheral blood. All receptors come from a man aged 25 to 40 with active or convalescent COVID-19.

The V call is TRBV2, the J call TRBJ1-5; the match to TRBD1 covers 7 bases. J lost 1 base, V lost 6 bases, and 9 bases had no gene match. The CDR3 has 16 amino acids. Germline-derived CDR1 and CDR2 are SNHLY and FYNNEI. CDR3 bases: TGTGCCAGCAGCGAGGGACAGAAAGTCAGCAATCAGCCCCAGCATTTT. It yields the protein CASSEGQKVSNQPQHF.

The chain recombines TRBV6-4 with TRBJ2-7; D is unclear. CDR3 size: 17 residues. Per germline, CDR1 MRHNA and CDR2 SNTAGT. The V and J ends lost 9 bases and 0 bases respectively, with 24 bases between them. CDR3 DNA: TGTGCCAGGGTTTATCTACAGACAAGGAAAAGCTCCTACGAGCAGTACTTC. As protein: CARVYLQTRKSSYEQYF.

The chain employs TRBV9 and TRBJ1-1; a possible D gene is TRBD1 (5 bases). The CDR3 covers 14 residues. Between the trimmed V and J ends, which lost 0 bases and 1 base, there was a span of 7 bases. Looked up from germline, CDR1 is SGDLS and CDR2 is YYNGEE. The DNA for the CDR3 is TGTGCCAGCAGCGTAGGGCAGGGGAACACTGAAGCTTTCTTT. It encodes CASSVGQGNTEAFF.

The chain uses TRBV7-3 and TRBJ2-3, with D unresolved. The V and J ends lost 0 bases and 9 bases respectively, with 13 bases between them. The CDR3 has 14 amino acids. The germline V gene has CDR1 SGHTA and CDR2 FQGTGA. The DNA of the CDR3 is TGTGCCAGCAGCTTAACCCCGTCCGCGGCCACGCAGTATTTT. Translating gives CASSLTPSAATQYF.

The genes are TRBV5-8 and TRBJ2-2; tentatively, D is TRBD1 (5 bases). CDR3 length: 16 residues. Trimming took 1 base from V and 1 from J, leaving 11 bases between them. Germline-derived CDR1 and CDR2 are SGHTS and YDEGEE. The CDR3 here is CASSLYKGMNTGELFF. DNA for the CDR3: TGTGCCAGCAGCTTGTACAAGGGGATGAACACCGGGGAGCTGTTTTTT.

The chain recombines TRBV6-5 with TRBJ2-7; possible D gene TRBD1, 8 bases. V shed 6 bases and J shed 3 bases, with 18 bases lying between them. The CDR3 is 15 amino acids. The germline gives CDR1 MNHEY, CDR2 SVGAGI. The CDR3 nucleotides read TGTGCCAGCAGCGAGGGGGGGACAGGAGTCTACGAGCAGTACTTC. Its translation is CASSEGGTGVYEQYF.

This clone was found once. The rearrangement links TRBV2 to TRBJ2-1; 8 nucleotides match TRBD2. The V segment lost 4 bases and the J segment 12 bases; nucleotides outside the gene matches: 14. From germline, CDR1 is SNHLY and CDR2 FYNNEI. There are 15 residues in the CDR3. This CDR3 is CASSASDGGLVGQFF. CDR3 nucleotide sequence: TGTGCCAGCAGTGCCTCGGATGGGGGACTAGTTGGGCAGTTCTTC.

The chain employs TRBV11-2 and TRBJ1-2; no clear D gene. The CDR3 is 14 amino acids. Germline V lookup: CDR1 SGHAT, CDR2 FQNNGV. Trimming removed 2 bases at V and 4 bases at J, with 11 bases between. The CDR3 loop reads CASSLTRGGYGYTF. In nucleotides, the CDR3 is TGTGCCAGCAGCTTAACTCGGGGAGGCTATGGCTACACCTTC. Drawing the rest from reference TRBV11-2 and TRBJ1-2, the complete variable domain is EAGVAQSPRYKIIEKRQSVAFWCNPISGHATLYWYQQILGQGPKLLIQFQNNGVVDDSQLPKDRFSAERLKGVDSTLKIQPAKLEDSAVYLCASSLTRGGYGYTFGSGTRLTVV.